This paragraph reports one TCR beta chain. It has no known antigen specificity. Within one base of it there is no much larger clone, and no base qualities were kept. The data stem from a study of control samples from healthy donors and cancer patients (TCRdb year 2020). CDR3 length: 12 amino acids, cysteine to phenylalanine. The DNA shown is the 36-base CDR3, in frame from base 1. The V end loses 3 bases and the J end loses 10 bases, and a stretch of 10 bases separates them. The germline V gene encodes CDR1 SGHTA and CDR2 FQGNSA. Library preparation was by the immunoSEQ multiplex PCR assay. TCRdb carries this immuneACCESS record with in-frame sequences only. Its versions omit some clonotypes, under half of them owing to an unresolved V gene in the studies checked, with the rest unexplained. The sample has about 150,000 clones on record, roughly 88% of them singletons. The ten largest account for about 1.7% of the sample.

The chain couples TRBV7-2 to TRBJ2-1; TRBD1 is possibly the D segment (5 matching bases). The sample taken for sequencing was blood. The source is a man younger than 35 in good health. CDR3 region: CASSLTGAEQFF. The DNA reads as follows: TGTGCCAGCAGCTTGACTGGGGCCGAGCAGTTCTTC.